The 20 T cell receptor beta chains below were found in one sample sequenced in a study of blood T cell repertoires in COVID-19. Profiling relied on immunoSEQ multiplex PCR, and the TCRdb table lists in-frame clones only, not all of them. The data contain around 140,000 clones, about 83% of them singletons. What was sequenced was peripheral blood. Receptors originate from a man aged 50 to 59 with acute or convalescent COVID-19.

This chain uses TRBV14 with TRBJ2-1; D unresolved. The CDR3 covers 15 residues. The V gene lost 0 bases and the J gene lost 3 bases, with 9 bases spanning the gap. The germline CDR1 and CDR2 sequences are SGHDN and FVKESK. This CDR3 is CASSQDLSFYNEQFF. CDR3 DNA sequence: TGTGCCAGCAGCCAAGATCTTAGCTTCTACAATGAGCAGTTCTTC.

The V gene is TRBV27, the J gene TRBJ2-1, with D possibly matching TRBD2 (5 bases). Germline-derived CDR1 and CDR2 are MNHEY and SMNVEV (reference sequence). Trimming left V 4 bases short and J 4 bases short, with 8 bases between. CDR3 size: 13 residues. This CDR3 is CASSSGFYNEQFF. The CDR3 DNA is TGTGCCAGCAGTTCGGGGTTTTACAATGAGCAGTTCTTC.

The gene calls are TRBV5-4 and TRBJ1-5; perhaps TRBD1 as D (6 bases). CDR3 size: 14 residues. Germline CDR1 is SGHNT and CDR2 is YYREEE (reference sequence). V dropped 1 base and J dropped 2 bases, with 7 bases sitting between them. The CDR3 loop reads CASSLKGGNQPQHF. DNA for the CDR3: TGTGCCAGCAGCTTGAAGGGGGGCAATCAGCCCCAGCATTTT.

Regarding this clone: This same CDR3 is encoded by further DNA sequences in the sample. This chain links TRBV6-5 with TRBJ1-6; 9 positions agree with TRBD1. V dropped 4 bases and J dropped 10; count of bases not matched to a gene: 8. The CDR3 has 15 amino acids. CDR1 and CDR2 (germline): MNHEY, SVGAGI. CDR3 sequence: CASSLGQGFRSPLHF. CDR3 coding DNA: TGTGCCAGCAGTTTGGGACAGGGTTTTCGGTCACCCCTCCACTTT.

The V gene is TRBV5-1, the J gene TRBJ1-4; 9 bases are a match to TRBD1. CDR1 and CDR2 from the germline V gene are SGHRS and YFSETQ. V trimming: 4 bases; J trimming: 7 bases; junction bases outside the gene matches: 8. This CDR3 comprises 15 residues. The CDR3 loop is CASSKGQGDSEKLFF. In DNA, the CDR3 is TGCGCCAGCAGCAAGGGACAGGGTGACAGTGAAAAACTGTTTTTT. Full variable domain (missing parts from reference TRBV5-1 and TRBJ1-4): KAGVTQTPRYLIKTRGQQVTLSCSPISGHRSVSWYQQTPGQGLQFLFEYFSETQRNKGNFPGRFSGRQFSNSRSEMNVSTLELGDSALYLCASSKGQGDSEKLFFGSGTQLSVL.

This clone was counted a few times. V gene TRBV28 combines with J gene TRBJ1-1, with no clear D. This CDR3 has 13 residues. The V gene's germline CDR1 is MDHEN and CDR2 SYDVKM. Between the trimmed V and J ends, which lost 7 bases and 0 bases, there was a span of 9 bases. The DNA for the CDR3 is TGTGCCAGCAAGCTGATAATGAACACTGAAGCTTTCTTT. It translates to CASKLIMNTEAFF.

The chain has TRBV6-6 and TRBJ1-3; a possible D gene is TRBD1 (6 bases). Germline V gene sequence: CDR1 MNHNY, CDR2 SVGAGI (reference sequence). V shed 2 bases and J shed 5 bases, with 13 bases lying between them. This CDR3 has 15 residues. CDR3 bases: TGTGCCAGCAGTTACCCTACAGGGCCCAGAAACACCATATATTTT. Its translation is CASSYPTGPRNTIYF.

In DNA form, the CDR3 reads TGCAGCGTACCTCACAGGGGAGGGAACACTGAAGCTTTCTTT. This codes for CSVPHRGGNTEAFF. The chain has TRBV29-1 and TRBJ1-1; 7 bases agree with TRBD1. With 6 bases clipped from V and 1 base from J, the junction kept 8 bases outside the gene matches. This CDR3 is 14 amino acids long. Looked up from germline, CDR1 is SQVTM and CDR2 is ANQGSEA.

The V and J genes are TRBV10-3 and TRBJ2-3, with 12 bases lining up with TRBD2. CDR1 and CDR2 (germline): ENHRY, SYGVKD. V was pared by 6 bases and J by 3 bases, with 4 bases of the junction left unmatched. The CDR3 spans 15 residues. The CDR3 DNA reads TGTGCCATCAGCCCGCTAGCGGGGGGGACAGATACGCAGTATTTT. Translating gives CAISPLAGGTDTQYF.

V usage is TRBV11-2 and J usage is TRBJ1-4, with 8 bases identical to TRBD1. This CDR3 spans 15 amino acids. V shed 4 bases and J 7 bases; nucleotides not matched to a gene: 8. Germline V lookup: CDR1 SGHAT, CDR2 FQNNGV. The DNA of the CDR3 is TGTGCCAGCAGCTCGACAGGGGAGCGGGGTGAAAAACTGTTTTTT. Its protein is CASSSTGERGEKLFF.

This clone has just a few counts. The chain uses TRBV7-2 and TRBJ1-4, with TRBD1 as a possible D gene (5 bases). Germline CDR1 and CDR2: SGHTA and FQGNSA. V lost 6 bases, J lost 1 base, and 15 bases lay in between. This CDR3 contains 16 residues. The CDR3 here is CASRLLGGGTNEKLFF. The CDR3 bases are TGTGCCAGCAGGTTGCTGGGGGGGGGAACTAATGAAAAACTGTTTTTT. The whole variable domain, filled in from reference TRBV7-2 and TRBJ1-4, reads GAGVSQSPSNKVTEKGKDVELRCDPISGHTALYWYRQSLGQGLEFLIYFQGNSAPDKSGLPSDRFSAERTGGSVSTLTIQRTQQEDSAVYLCASRLLGGGTNEKLFFGSGTQLSVL.

This chain uses TRBV20-1 with TRBJ2-3; D unclear. V dropped 8 bases and J dropped 5 bases, with 8 bases sitting between them. CDR3 size: 10 residues. Germline V gives CDR1 DFQATT, CDR2 SNEGSKA (reference sequence). The CDR3 DNA reads as TGCAGTTTCGCGAGAGATACGCAGTATTTT. Amino acid sequence: CSFARDTQYF.

The chain uses TRBV2 and TRBJ2-1; 10 nucleotides line up with TRBD1. The germline CDR1 and CDR2 sequences are SNHLY and FYNNEI. V was pared by 7 bases and J by 6 bases, with 9 bases of the junction left unmatched. This CDR3 contains 15 residues. DNA of the CDR3: TGTGCCAGCACCTTAGACAGGGGGCTCCCCAATGAGCAGTTCTTC. Protein: CASTLDRGLPNEQFF.

The table lists this clone with a few counts. V usage is TRBV10-1 and J usage is TRBJ2-1, with 9 bases identical to TRBD2. The germline V gene encodes CDR1 WNHNN and CDR2 SYGVQD (reference sequence). The CDR3 length is 18 residues. The ends lost 3 bases at V and 2 bases at J; junction bases unmatched: 11. The CDR3, as DNA: TGCGCCAGCAGTGACCTCATGTTTAGCGGGGGTACCTACAATGAGCAGTTCTTC. Protein: CASSDLMFSGGTYNEQFF.

This chain links TRBV30 with TRBJ1-2; D possibly corresponds to TRBD1 (5 bases). Trimming shortened V by 7 bases and J by 9 bases, and 18 bases separated the two germline ends. This CDR3 contains 12 residues. The germline V gene has CDR1 GTSNPN and CDR2 SVGIG (reference sequence). The CDR3 nucleotides are TGTGCCTACCAACCGGGACTTTCGAGCTACACCTTC. The encoded protein is CAYQPGLSSYTF.

This chain links TRBV21-1 with TRBJ1-5; the table's D call, TRBD1, was not checked against the DNA. TRBV21-1 corresponds to a pseudogene. The CDR3 is made up of 19 amino acids. The CDR3: CASSRGQGRVKSSNQPQHF. DNA of the CDR3: TGTGCCAGCAGCAGAGGACAGGGAAGAGTTAAGTCAAGCAATCAGCCCCAGCATTTT.

The chain joins TRBV5-6 to TRBJ1-1; no clear D gene. This CDR3 is built from 15 residues. Germline CDR1 and CDR2: SGHDT and YYEEEE. Trimming took off 0 bases at V and 2 bases at J, with 11 bases between the two ends. The CDR3 coding sequence is TGTGCCAGCAGCTTGGGGGCAGCAGGAAACACTGAAGCTTTCTTT. This codes for CASSLGAAGNTEAFF.

This clone was seen a single time. V gene TRBV10-2 combines with J gene TRBJ2-3; tentatively, D is TRBD2 (5 bases). There are 13 residues in the CDR3. The V end was cut by 1 base, the J end by 11 bases, with 13 bases between. Looked up from germline, CDR1 is WSHSY and CDR2 is SAAADI. The CDR3 reads CASSEWQAGGQYF. Here the CDR3 DNA reads TGCGCCAGCAGTGAGTGGCAGGCAGGAGGGCAGTATTTT.

The V and J genes are TRBV14 and TRBJ2-3; tentative D call: TRBD2 (5 bases). The germline V gene encodes CDR1 SGHDN and CDR2 FVKESK. The CDR3 runs 16 residues. V lost 1 base to trimming and J lost 4 bases, with 15 bases between them. The CDR3 spells CASSQVRASSADTQYF. CDR3 in DNA: TGTGCCAGCAGCCAAGTACGCGCTAGCAGCGCAGATACGCAGTATTTT.

The chain joins TRBV6-1 to TRBJ2-7; D uncertain. Per germline, CDR1 MNHNS and CDR2 SASEGT. The CDR3 is made up of 15 amino acids. The V end lost 0 bases, the J end lost 1 base, and 10 bases lay between the germline ends. The CDR3 DNA is TGTGCCAGCAGTGAAGCCGTCCCTGTGTCCTACGAGCAGTACGTC. Translation gives CASSEAVPVSYEQYV.